This is a list of T cell receptor beta chains from one sample in a study of cytomegalovirus exposure and HLA in healthy donors. Sequencing used immunoSEQ multiplex PCR; TCRdb keeps in-frame clones, though not all of them. The table includes 150,000 to 180,000 clones, roughly 86% detected once. Input material: PBMCs. The receptors come from a human donor in good health. The CDR3 runs from the conserved cysteine through the conserved F or W. The D gene is left open where the match is weak. Only some rows state a clone size, as once, few, many or a class for expanded clones.

V gene	D gene	clone size	J gene	CDR3 DNA	CDR3 protein
TRBV25-1	TRBD1	few	TRBJ1-1	TGTGCCAGCAGTGGCCGGGACAGAGCTTTCTTT	CASSGRDRAFF
TRBV23-1	TRBD1	-	TRBJ2-1	TGCGCCAGCACGGGACAGGTGTATGATGAGCAGTTCTTC	CASTGQVYDEQFF
TRBV9	TRBD2	-	TRBJ2-5	TGTGCCAGCAGCGCGGGAGCGGGGGCCCAAGAGACCCAGTACTTC	CASSAGAGAQETQYF
TRBV5-1	TRBD1	-	TRBJ1-1	TGCGCCAGCAGCGACGCACAGGGGGCATACACTGAAGCTTTCTTT	CASSDAQGAYTEAFF
TRBV11-2	-	-	TRBJ1-2	TGTGCCAGCAGCTCCTCGGGCCAGGGGATACCTTCGCTCTTC	CASSSSGQGIPSLF
TRBV9	-	-	TRBJ2-7	TGTGCCAGCAGCGTAGTCGGGGGCTACGAGCAGTACTTC	CASSVVGGYEQYF
TRBV25-1	-	few	TRBJ1-6	TGTGCCAGCAGTGATGCCAGGGGACCCATTTCACCCCTCCACTTT	CASSDARGPISPLHF
TRBV6-1	-	-	TRBJ2-1	TGTGCCAGCAGTGGTACTATAGCGATGGCCTCCTACAATGAGCAGTTCTTC	CASSGTIAMASYNEQFF
TRBV6-5	-	-	TRBJ1-2	TGTGCCAGCAGTTACTCGAGGAGTTATGGCTACACCTTC	CASSYSRSYGYTF
TRBV28	-	-	TRBJ2-2	TGTGCCAGCAGTTTGCTTTCTGCACTTAACACCGGGGAGCTGTTTTTT	CASSLLSALNTGELFF
TRBV5-1	TRBD1	-	TRBJ1-1	TGCGCCAGCAGCTTTGGACAGGGGGCAGGTGGCACTGAAGCTTTCTTT	CASSFGQGAGGTEAFF
TRBV5-8	-	-	TRBJ1-1	TGTGCCAGCAGCTTGGATAGCGGGAAGAACACTGAAGCTTTCTTT	CASSLDSGKNTEAFF
TRBV5-5	-	-	TRBJ1-4	TGTGCCAGCAGCTTTGCAGATAATGAAAAACTGTTTTTT	CASSFADNEKLFF
TRBV6-4	-	-	TRBJ1-1	TGTGCCAGCAGGCCCGACGGGGGGATAATGAACACTGAAGCTTTCTTT	CASRPDGGIMNTEAFF
TRBV7-2	TRBD2	-	TRBJ2-1	TGTGCCAGCAGCTATAGCGGGAGGGGCAATGAGCAGTTCTTC	CASSYSGRGNEQFF
TRBV9	-	-	TRBJ1-6	TGTGCCAGCAGCTTACAGGGTACCTATAATTCACCCCTCCACTTT	CASSLQGTYNSPLHF
TRBV7-9	-	-	TRBJ2-7	TGTGCCAGCAGCGACTCCTCCTACGAGCAGTACTTC	CASSDSSYEQYF
TRBV19	TRBD2	once	TRBJ2-5	TGTGCCAGTAGTACCGGGGGGGCTTGGGCCCAAGAGACCCAGTACTTC	CASSTGGAWAQETQYF
TRBV7-2	TRBD2	once	TRBJ2-7	TGTGCCAGCAGCTTAATGGCGGGAGGTAACTCCTACGAGCAGTACTTC	CASSLMAGGNSYEQYF
TRBV5-1	-	-	TRBJ2-1	TGCGCCAGCAGCTTGAAAGCGGGCCACTACAATGAGCAGTTCTTC	CASSLKAGHYNEQFF
TRBV27	-	-	TRBJ1-5	TGTGCCAGCAGTCCCCAAAGGGGAAGCCGGGGCAATCAGCCCCAGCATTTT	CASSPQRGSRGNQPQHF
TRBV27	-	-	TRBJ2-3	TGTGCCAGCAGTGGAATCGGACCCTCCGGAGGTACAGATACGCAGTATTTT	CASSGIGPSGGTDTQYF
TRBV27	TRBD2	many	TRBJ2-1	TGTGCCAGCAGTTTATACGGACTAGTCAATGAGCAGTTCTTC	CASSLYGLVNEQFF
TRBV7-2	-	-	TRBJ2-7	TGTGCCAGCAGCTTAGGCCCGATGCGCGAGCAGTACTTC	CASSLGPMREQYF
TRBV23-1	TRBD1	-	TRBJ2-7	TGCGCCAGCAGTCAACCGGGACAGGGCTTCCACGAGCAGTACTTC	CASSQPGQGFHEQYF
TRBV2	-	-	TRBJ1-2	TGTGCCAGCAGCGACTTACCGGGACTCAAAAACTATGGCTACACCTTC	CASSDLPGLKNYGYTF
TRBV6-1	TRBD1	-	TRBJ1-3	TGTGCCAGCAGATTGACAGGGCCAAACACCATATATTTT	CASRLTGPNTIYF
TRBV30	TRBD2	-	TRBJ2-3	TGTGCCTGGAACATGGGACTAGCGGGAGGGTACACAGATACGCAGTATTTT	CAWNMGLAGGYTDTQYF
TRBV28	-	-	TRBJ1-2	TGTGCCAGCAGTTCCGACAGAGTCCTTAACTATGGCTACACCTTC	CASSSDRVLNYGYTF
TRBV4-1	TRBD1	-	TRBJ2-7	TGCGCCAGCAGCCACTCCGGGACAGGGTCTGACGAGCAGTACTTC	CASSHSGTGSDEQYF
TRBV28	-	-	TRBJ1-2	TGTGCCAGCACCCCAATTGAGACAGGACAGTTGCGGCTACACACCTTC	CASTPIETGQLRLHTF
TRBV15	TRBD1	-	TRBJ1-4	TGTGCCACCAGCAGAACAAAGACAGGGTTCGAAAAACTGTTTTTT	CATSRTKTGFEKLFF
TRBV9	-	-	TRBJ2-1	TGTGCCAGCAGCCCTAGGGGGGGCGGTTCCTACAATGAGCAGTTCTTC	CASSPRGGGSYNEQFF
TRBV6-6	-	-	TRBJ1-1	TGTGCCAGCAGGCGGGACGGACTGAACACTGAAGCTTTCTTT	CASRRDGLNTEAFF
TRBV6-5	-	-	TRBJ1-4	TGTGCCAGCACCAAACGGAGTTCTAATGAAAAACTGTTTTTT	CASTKRSSNEKLFF
TRBV18	TRBD2	once	TRBJ2-2	TGTGCCAGCTCACCTCCGAGGCGAAATAGCGGGACCGGGGAGCTGTTTTTT	CASSPPRRNSGTGELFF
TRBV29-1	TRBD1	-	TRBJ1-4	TGCAGCGTTGAGCAGGGGGCCGGTGAAAAACTGTTTTTT	CSVEQGAGEKLFF
TRBV6-6	-	-	TRBJ1-2	TGTGCCAGCGGGAGGCTCGACTATGGCTACACCTTC	CASGRLDYGYTF
TRBV7-3	TRBD2	few	TRBJ2-2	TGTGCCAGCAGCTTAGGTCCGGGGGGGAACACCGGGGAGCTGTTTTTT	CASSLGPGGNTGELFF
TRBV19	-	-	TRBJ2-7	TGTGCCAGTAGTACGGCGGGATTTACCTACGAGCAGTACTTC	CASSTAGFTYEQYF
TRBV20-1	-	-	TRBJ2-5	TGCAGTGCTAGAGACAAAGAGACCCAGTACTTC	CSARDKETQYF
TRBV13	TRBD1	-	TRBJ1-1	TGTGCCAGCAGCTACAGGGGAAAAACGCGGAACACTGAAGCTTTCTTT	CASSYRGKTRNTEAFF
TRBV30	TRBD2	-	TRBJ2-7	TGTGCCTGGAGTAGGACTAGCGGATCCTACGAGCAGTACTTC	CAWSRTSGSYEQYF
TRBV19	TRBD1	few	TRBJ2-7	TGTGCCAGTAGTAGGGGGACAGGGCCCTACGAGCAGTACTTC	CASSRGTGPYEQYF
TRBV4-3	-	-	TRBJ1-1	TGCGCCAGCAGCCAAAGAGGGGGTGCCACTGAAGCTTTCTTT	CASSQRGGATEAFF
TRBV5-1	-	once	TRBJ2-1	TGCGCCAGCAGCTTGGCCAGTTTGGTTGAGCAGTTCTTC	CASSLASLVEQFF
TRBV5-8	TRBD1	-	TRBJ1-5	TGTGTCAGCAGCCCCGATTCGGGACAGGATTATCGCCAGCCCCAGCATTTT	CVSSPDSGQDYRQPQHF
TRBV5-5	TRBD1	few	TRBJ2-2	TGTGCCAGCAGCTTGAGGGGCAACAGGGGCACCGGGGAGCTGTTTTTT	CASSLRGNRGTGELFF
TRBV10-1	-	-	TRBJ2-2	TGCGCCAGCAGTGATTCGCCCGGGACGAACACCGGGGAGCTGTTTTTT	CASSDSPGTNTGELFF
TRBV27	TRBD1	-	TRBJ2-7	TGTGCCAGCAGTTCTCTATCAGGGGGCCCAACCTACGAGCAGTACTTC	CASSSLSGGPTYEQYF
TRBV7-2	-	-	TRBJ1-3	TGTGCCAGCAGCTTAGTCTCCACAGTCTCTGGAAACACCATATATTTT	CASSLVSTVSGNTIYF
TRBV13	TRBD1	-	TRBJ1-2	TGTGCCAGCAGCTTAAGTGCAGGGGGCGGCTATGGCTACACCTTC	CASSLSAGGGYGYTF
TRBV18	-	-	TRBJ1-2	TGTGCCAGCTCAAAGCAGGCTAACTATGGCTACACCTTC	CASSKQANYGYTF
TRBV7-2	TRBD2	-	TRBJ2-3	TGTGCCAGCAGCTTGGCTAGCGGGAGTATTATAGATACGCAGTATTTT	CASSLASGSIIDTQYF
TRBV7-2	-	-	TRBJ2-5	TGTGCCAGCAGCTTAGTAACAGCCCAGTACTTC	CASSLVTAQYF